The clone carrying this T cell receptor (beta chain) showed up just a few times. What it recognizes is unknown. Primed by a sample-barcoded 5' primer and a J-beta primer mix, a second PCR proceeded for about 7 to 11 cycles. Each cDNA molecule carried a tag from a template-switch adaptor that contained 12 random nucleotides. Each of the samples gave a minimum of 2.5 million paired-end reads that contained CDR3. TCRdb fed the 5' RACE reads into MiXCR, producing one record per CDR3 protein. Of approximately 770,000 distinct CDR3 sequences in the sample, roughly 50% were seen once. The entry originates in a study of blood T cells in healthy people across ages. Individuals who donated were healthy Caucasians from Russia aged roughly 6 to 100. Study-level results: A strong correlation was found between TCR beta diversity and the percentage of naive T cells.

Sequenced input: blood. This sequence was found in a young man in good health.

The CDR3 nucleotides are TGCGCCAGCAGCTTGGGTGGACTAGCGGTACACGAGCAGTACTTC. Protein: CASSLGGLAVHEQYF. V and J are TRBV5-1 and TRBJ2-7; 10 bases map to TRBD2. Germline assignment: CDR1 SGHRS and CDR2 YFSETQ. The CDR3 runs to 15 residues. V lost 0 bases and J lost 5; bases outside the gene matches: 5.